This T cell receptor beta chain is from a study of somatic mutations in cytotoxic T cells in rheumatoid arthritis (dated by TCRdb to 2016 to 2017). Study-wide context: Some T-cell populations stained with V beta antibodies were sorted by flow on a FACSAria II or Sony SH800 to nearly 100% purity, with sorted V beta1+ cells additionally subjected to TCRB sequencing. The median ages of the patient and control groups were essentially identical. TCRB deep sequencing was performed for 55 to 65 rheumatoid arthritis patients and 20 healthy controls. The study asked whether expanded CD8+ T-cell clones in newly diagnosed, untreated rheumatoid arthritis carry somatic mutations, and used TCRB deep sequencing to characterize clonality. What the work shows at the level of the full study, not this receptor alone: Healthy controls showed no age-related increase in CD8+ clonality, whereas patients did (Spearman r ≈ 0.5). CD8+ T-cell clonality in rheumatoid arthritis patients was not significantly different from that in age-matched healthy controls. The largest CD8+ clone made up more than 20% of CD8+ cells in 8 of 65 patients, and blood and synovial fluid shared several identical CD8+ TCRB sequences. The antigen targets of the expanded CD8+ clones were unknown, and absence from virus-specific databases did not rule out viral specificity. The finding that TRBV07 was slightly underrepresented in patients was left unadjusted for multiple comparisons.

CDR1 is given as MGHRA and CDR2 as YSYEKL, both from the germline V gene. The CDR3 goes from the cysteine to the phenylalanine over 15 residues. Kept here is only the CDR3 DNA, which spans 45 bases and is read in frame from base 1. V and J are truncated by 4 bases and 7 bases respectively, leaving an intervening sequence of 17 bases. The immunoSEQ assay was applied to genomic DNA for TCRB CDR3 sequencing. As for the original processing: Only productive TCRB rearrangements were included in the analyses. Clonality was calculated as a Shannon entropy-based productive clonality index, and a clone was defined by a unique TCRB CDR3 sequence. To calculate repertoire overlap between two samples, the template counts of each clone were considered relative to each sample's total templates. Flow cytometry-measured V-gene usage correlated with V-gene usage from TCRB sequencing, with a Spearman r of less than 0.65. Drawn from immuneACCESS, this table holds only the in-frame rearrangements with V and J called that TCRdb kept. Clones are partly lost; checked studies trace under half to an unresolved V gene and leave the rest unexplained. The DNA was the basis for D and trimming; V, J and clone size are from that table. The table for this sample lists 18,000 or so clones; 73% of them were counted only once. The top ten constitute 21% of the sample.

A single count supports this clone. The clone's antigen remains unknown. Within one base of it there is no much larger clone, and no base qualities were kept. The 15 to 25 healthy controls were blood donors whose buffy coats were used; they had a median age of around 60 years (range 21-70), and over 50% were female. On an AutoMACS, CD4+ and CD8+ cells were isolated via positive magnetic bead selection, and their purity was verified by flow cytometry. Peripheral blood mononuclear cells were isolated by Ficoll-Paque PLUS density gradient separation. Using Nucleospin Tissue or Tissue XS kits, DNA was extracted from CD4-enriched, CD8-enriched or PBMC samples, with quantification by a Qubit 2.0 fluorometer.

The clonotype was recovered from an older woman in good health. Sequenced input: CD8+ T cells sorted from blood. The chain was built from TRBV4-1 and TRBJ2-1, and perhaps TRBD2 as D gene, on 6 matching bases. The nucleotide sequence reads as follows: TGCGCCAGCAGCCCCGGGAGCTTGGGTGGGAATGAGCAGTTCTTC. It encodes CASSPGSLGGNEQFF.